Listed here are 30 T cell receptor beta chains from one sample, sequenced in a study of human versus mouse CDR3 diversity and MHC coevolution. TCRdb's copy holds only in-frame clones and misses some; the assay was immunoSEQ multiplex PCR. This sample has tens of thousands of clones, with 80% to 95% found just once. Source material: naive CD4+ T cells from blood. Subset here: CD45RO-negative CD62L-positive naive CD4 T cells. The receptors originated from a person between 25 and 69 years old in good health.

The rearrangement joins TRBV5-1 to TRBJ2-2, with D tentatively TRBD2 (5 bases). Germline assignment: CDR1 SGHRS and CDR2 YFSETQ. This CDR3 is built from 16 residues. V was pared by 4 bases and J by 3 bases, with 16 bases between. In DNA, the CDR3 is TGCGCCAGCAGCAAGGCCTCGGACTTTTACACCGGGGAGCTGTTTTTT. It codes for CASSKASDFYTGELFF.

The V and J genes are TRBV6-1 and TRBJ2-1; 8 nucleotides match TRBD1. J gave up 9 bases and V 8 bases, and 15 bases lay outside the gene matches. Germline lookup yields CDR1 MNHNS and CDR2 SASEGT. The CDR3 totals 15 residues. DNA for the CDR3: TGTGCCAGCGATCGACAGGGGATCACGGTAGGTGAGCAGTTCTTC. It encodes CASDRQGITVGEQFF.

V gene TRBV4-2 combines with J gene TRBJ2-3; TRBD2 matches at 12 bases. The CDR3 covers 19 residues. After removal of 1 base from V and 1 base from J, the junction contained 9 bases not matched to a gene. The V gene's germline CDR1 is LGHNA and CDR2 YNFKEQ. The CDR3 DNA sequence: TGTGCCAGCAGCCAAGGGGGGCTAGCGGGGGGGAGTGGCACAGATACGCAGTATTTT. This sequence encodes CASSQGGLAGGSGTDTQYF.

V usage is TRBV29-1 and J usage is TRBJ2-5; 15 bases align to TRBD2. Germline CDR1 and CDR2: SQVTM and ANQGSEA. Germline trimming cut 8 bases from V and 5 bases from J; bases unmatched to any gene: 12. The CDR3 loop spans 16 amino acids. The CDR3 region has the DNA TGCAGCTTCCTCGGGACTAGCGGGAGGCCCGGCGAGACCCAGTACTTC. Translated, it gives CSFLGTSGRPGETQYF.

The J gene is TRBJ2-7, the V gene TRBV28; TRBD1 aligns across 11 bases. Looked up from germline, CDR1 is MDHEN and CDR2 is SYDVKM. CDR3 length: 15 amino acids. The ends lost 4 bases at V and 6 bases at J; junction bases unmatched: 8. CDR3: CASSSAGTGGSEQYF. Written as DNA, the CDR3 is TGTGCCAGCAGTTCCGCCGGGACAGGGGGAAGCGAGCAGTACTTC.

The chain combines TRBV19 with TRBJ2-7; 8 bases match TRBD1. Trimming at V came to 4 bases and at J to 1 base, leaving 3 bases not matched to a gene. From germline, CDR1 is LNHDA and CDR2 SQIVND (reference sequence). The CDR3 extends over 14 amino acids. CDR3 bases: TGTGCCAGTAGTAGACAGGGGTCATCCTACGAGCAGTACTTC. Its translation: CASSRQGSSYEQYF.

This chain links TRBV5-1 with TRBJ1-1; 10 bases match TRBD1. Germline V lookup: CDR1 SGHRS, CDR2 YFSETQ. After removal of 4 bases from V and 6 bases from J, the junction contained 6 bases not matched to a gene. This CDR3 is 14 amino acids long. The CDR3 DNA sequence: TGCGCCAGCAGCACCCGACAGGGGGCATCTGAAGCTTTCTTT. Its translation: CASSTRQGASEAFF.

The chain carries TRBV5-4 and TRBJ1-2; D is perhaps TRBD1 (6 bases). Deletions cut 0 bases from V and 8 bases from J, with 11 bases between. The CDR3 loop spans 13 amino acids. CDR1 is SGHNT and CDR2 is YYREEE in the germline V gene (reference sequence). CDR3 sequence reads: CASSLEDRRGYTF. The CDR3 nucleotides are TGTGCCAGCAGCTTGGAGGACAGAAGAGGCTACACCTTC.

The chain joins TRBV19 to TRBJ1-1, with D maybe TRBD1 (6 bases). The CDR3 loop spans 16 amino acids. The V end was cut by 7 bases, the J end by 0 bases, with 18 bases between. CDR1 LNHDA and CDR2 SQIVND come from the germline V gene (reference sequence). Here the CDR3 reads CASTRRGGQMNTEAFF. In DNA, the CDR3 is TGTGCCAGTACAAGGCGGGGGGGGCAGATGAACACTGAAGCTTTCTTT. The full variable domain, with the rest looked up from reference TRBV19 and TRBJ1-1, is DGGITQSPKYLFRKEGQNVTLSCEQNLNHDAMYWYRQDPGQGLRLIYYSQIVNDFQKGDIAEGYSVSREKKESFPLTVTSAQKNPTAFYLCASTRRGGQMNTEAFFGQGTRLTVV.

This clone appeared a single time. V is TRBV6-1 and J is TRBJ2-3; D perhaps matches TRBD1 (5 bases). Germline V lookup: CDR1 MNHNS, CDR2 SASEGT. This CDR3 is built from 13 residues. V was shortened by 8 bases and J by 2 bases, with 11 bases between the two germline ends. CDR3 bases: TGTGCCAGCGCAGGACAATTCACAGATACGCAGTATTTT. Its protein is CASAGQFTDTQYF.

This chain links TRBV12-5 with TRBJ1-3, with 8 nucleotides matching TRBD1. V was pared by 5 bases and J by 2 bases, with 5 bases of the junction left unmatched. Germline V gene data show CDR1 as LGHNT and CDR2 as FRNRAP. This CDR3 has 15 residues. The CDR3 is CASGRQGLAGNTIYF. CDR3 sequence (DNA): TGTGCTAGTGGTCGACAGGGGTTGGCTGGAAACACCATATATTTT.

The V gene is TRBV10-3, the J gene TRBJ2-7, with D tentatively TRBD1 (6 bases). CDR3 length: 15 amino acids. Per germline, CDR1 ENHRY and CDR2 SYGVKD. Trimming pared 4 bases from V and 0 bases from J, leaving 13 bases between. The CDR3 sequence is CAISVTGTNSYEQYF. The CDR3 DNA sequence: TGTGCCATCAGTGTTACCGGGACAAACTCCTACGAGCAGTACTTC.

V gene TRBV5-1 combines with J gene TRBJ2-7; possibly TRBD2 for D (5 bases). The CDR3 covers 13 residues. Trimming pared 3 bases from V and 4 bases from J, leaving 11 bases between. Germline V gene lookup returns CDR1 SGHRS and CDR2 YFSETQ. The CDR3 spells CASSSEGRYEQYF. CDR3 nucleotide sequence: TGCGCCAGCAGCTCCGAGGGAAGGTACGAGCAGTACTTC.

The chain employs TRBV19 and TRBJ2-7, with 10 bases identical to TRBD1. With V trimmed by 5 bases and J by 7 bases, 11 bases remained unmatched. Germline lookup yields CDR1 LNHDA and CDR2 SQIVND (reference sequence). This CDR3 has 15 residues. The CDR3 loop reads CASSPRRDRGGEQYF. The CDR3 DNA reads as TGTGCCAGTAGTCCCCGCCGGGACAGGGGCGGGGAGCAGTACTTC.

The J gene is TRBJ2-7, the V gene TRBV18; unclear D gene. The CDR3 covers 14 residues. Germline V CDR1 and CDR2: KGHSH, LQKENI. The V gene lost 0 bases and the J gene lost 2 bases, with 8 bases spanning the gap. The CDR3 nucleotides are TGTGCCAGCTCACCACCGTCGCGGACCTACGAGCAGTACTTC. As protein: CASSPPSRTYEQYF.

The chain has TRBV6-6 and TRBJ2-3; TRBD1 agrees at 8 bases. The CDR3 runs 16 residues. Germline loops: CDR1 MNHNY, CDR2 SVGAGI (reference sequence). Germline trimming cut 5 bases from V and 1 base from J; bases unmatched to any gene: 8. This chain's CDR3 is CASSNPGTGGTDTQYF. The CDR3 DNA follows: TGTGCCAGCAGTAACCCCGGGACAGGAGGCACAGATACGCAGTATTTT.

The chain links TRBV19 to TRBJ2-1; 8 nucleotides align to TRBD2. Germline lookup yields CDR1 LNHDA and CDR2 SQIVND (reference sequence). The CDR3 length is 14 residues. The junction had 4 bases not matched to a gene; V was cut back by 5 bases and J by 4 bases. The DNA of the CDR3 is TGTGCCAGTAGTTTCGGCGGGGGGTACAATGAGCAGTTCTTC. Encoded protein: CASSFGGGYNEQFF.

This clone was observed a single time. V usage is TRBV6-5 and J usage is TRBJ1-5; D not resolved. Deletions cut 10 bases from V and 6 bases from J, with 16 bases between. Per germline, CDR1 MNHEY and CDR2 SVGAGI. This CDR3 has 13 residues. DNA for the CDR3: TGTGCCACCCAGTCAGAAGGAGTTCAGCCCCAGCATTTT. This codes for CATQSEGVQPQHF.

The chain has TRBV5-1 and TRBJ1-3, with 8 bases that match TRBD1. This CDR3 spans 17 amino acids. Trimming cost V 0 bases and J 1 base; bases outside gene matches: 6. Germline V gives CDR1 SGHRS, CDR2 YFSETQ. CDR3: CASSLAPQGVSGNTIYF. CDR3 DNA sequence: TGCGCCAGCAGCTTGGCCCCACAGGGGGTGTCTGGAAACACCATATATTTT.

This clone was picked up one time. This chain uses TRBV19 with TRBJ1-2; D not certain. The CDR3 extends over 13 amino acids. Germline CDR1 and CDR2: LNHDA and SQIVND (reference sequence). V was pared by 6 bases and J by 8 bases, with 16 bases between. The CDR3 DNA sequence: TGTGCCAGTAGGCGGGGAAAGGGCTACGGCTACACCTTC. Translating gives CASRRGKGYGYTF. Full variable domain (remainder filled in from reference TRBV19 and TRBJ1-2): DGGITQSPKYLFRKEGQNVTLSCEQNLNHDAMYWYRQDPGQGLRLIYYSQIVNDFQKGDIAEGYSVSREKKESFPLTVTSAQKNPTAFYLCASRRGKGYGYTFGSGTRLTVV.

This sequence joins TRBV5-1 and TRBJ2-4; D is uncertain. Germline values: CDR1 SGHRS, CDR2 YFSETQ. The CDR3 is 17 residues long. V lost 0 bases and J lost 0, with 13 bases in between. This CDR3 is CASSLDLGGLAKNIQYF. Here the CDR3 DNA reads TGCGCCAGCAGCTTGGATTTAGGCGGCCTAGCCAAAAACATTCAGTACTTC.

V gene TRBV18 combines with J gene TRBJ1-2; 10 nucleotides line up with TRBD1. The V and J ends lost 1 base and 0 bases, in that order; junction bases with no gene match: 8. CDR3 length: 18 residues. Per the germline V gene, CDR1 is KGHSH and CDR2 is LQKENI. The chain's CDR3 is CASSPLGTGDNANYGYTF. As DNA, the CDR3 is TGTGCCAGCTCACCACTCGGGACAGGGGATAATGCTAACTATGGCTACACCTTC. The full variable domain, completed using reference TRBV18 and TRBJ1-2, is NAGVMQNPRHLVRRRGQEARLRCSPMKGHSHVYWYRQLPEEGLKFMVYLQKENIIDESGMPKERFSAEFPKEGPSILRIQQVVRGDSAAYFCASSPLGTGDNANYGYTFGSGTRLTVV.

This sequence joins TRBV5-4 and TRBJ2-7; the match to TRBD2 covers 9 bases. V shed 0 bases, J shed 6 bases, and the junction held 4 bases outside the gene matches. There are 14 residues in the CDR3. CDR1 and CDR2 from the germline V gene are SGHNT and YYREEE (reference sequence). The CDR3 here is CASSLGLAGTEQYF. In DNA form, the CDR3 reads TGTGCCAGCAGCTTGGGCCTAGCGGGAACCGAGCAGTACTTC.

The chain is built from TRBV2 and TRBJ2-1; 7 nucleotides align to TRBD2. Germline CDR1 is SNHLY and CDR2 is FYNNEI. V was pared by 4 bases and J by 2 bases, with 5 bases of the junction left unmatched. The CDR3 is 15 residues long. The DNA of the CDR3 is TGTGCCAGCAGTGCTGGTAGCGGGCCCTACAATGAGCAGTTCTTC. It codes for CASSAGSGPYNEQFF. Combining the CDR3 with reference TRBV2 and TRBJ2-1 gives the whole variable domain EPEVTQTPSHQVTQMGQEVILRCVPISNHLYFYWYRQILGQKVEFLVSFYNNEISEKSEIFDDQFSVERPDGSNFTLKIRSTKLEDSAMYFCASSAGSGPYNEQFFGPGTRLTVL.

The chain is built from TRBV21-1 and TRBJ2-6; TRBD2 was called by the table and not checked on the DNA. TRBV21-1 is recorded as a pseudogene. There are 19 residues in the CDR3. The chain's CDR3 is CASSKWKEERHPGANVLTF. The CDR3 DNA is TGTGCCAGCAGCAAATGGAAGGAAGAGCGCCACCCTGGGGCCAACGTCCTGACTTTC.

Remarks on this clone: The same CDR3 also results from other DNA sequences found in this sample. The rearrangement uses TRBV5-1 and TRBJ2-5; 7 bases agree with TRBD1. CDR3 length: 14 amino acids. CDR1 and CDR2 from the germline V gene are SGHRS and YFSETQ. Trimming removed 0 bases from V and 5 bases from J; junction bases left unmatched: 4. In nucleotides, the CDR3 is TGCGCCAGCAGCTTGGGACAGGGTGGGGAGACCCAGTACTTC. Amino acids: CASSLGQGGETQYF. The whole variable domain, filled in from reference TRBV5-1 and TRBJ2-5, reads KAGVTQTPRYLIKTRGQQVTLSCSPISGHRSVSWYQQTPGQGLQFLFEYFSETQRNKGNFPGRFSGRQFSNSRSEMNVSTLELGDSALYLCASSLGQGGETQYFGPGTRLLVL.

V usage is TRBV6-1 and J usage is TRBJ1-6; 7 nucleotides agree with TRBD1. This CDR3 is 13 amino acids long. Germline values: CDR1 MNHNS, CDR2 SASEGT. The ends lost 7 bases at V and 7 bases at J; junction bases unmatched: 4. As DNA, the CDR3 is TGTGCCAGCACTGGACAGGTCAATTCACCCCTCCACTTT. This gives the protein CASTGQVNSPLHF.

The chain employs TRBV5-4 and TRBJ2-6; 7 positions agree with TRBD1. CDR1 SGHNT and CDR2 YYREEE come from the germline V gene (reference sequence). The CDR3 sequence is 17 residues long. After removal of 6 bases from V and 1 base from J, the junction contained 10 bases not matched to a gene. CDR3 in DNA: TGTGCCAGCACTCTGGGACAGCCCGGATCTGGGGCCAACGTCCTGACTTTC. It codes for CASTLGQPGSGANVLTF. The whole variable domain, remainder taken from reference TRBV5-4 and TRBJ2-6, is ETGVTQSPTHLIKTRGQQVTLRCSSQSGHNTVSWYQQALGQGPQFIFQYYREEENGRGNFPPRFSGLQFPNYSSELNVNALELDDSALYLCASTLGQPGSGANVLTFGAGSRLTVL.

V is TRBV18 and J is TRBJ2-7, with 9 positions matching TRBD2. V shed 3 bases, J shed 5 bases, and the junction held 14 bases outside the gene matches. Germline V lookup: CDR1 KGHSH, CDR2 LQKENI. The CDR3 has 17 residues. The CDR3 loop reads CASSPGSGRVSGDEQYF. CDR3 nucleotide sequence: TGTGCCAGCTCACCGGGTAGCGGGAGAGTCTCAGGGGACGAGCAGTACTTC.

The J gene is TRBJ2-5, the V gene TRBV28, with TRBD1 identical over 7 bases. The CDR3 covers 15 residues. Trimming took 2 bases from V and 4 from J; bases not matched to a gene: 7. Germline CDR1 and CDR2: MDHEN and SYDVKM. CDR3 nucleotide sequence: TGTGCCAGCAGTTTACCCGACAGGGATCTAGAGACCCAGTACTTC. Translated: CASSLPDRDLETQYF.